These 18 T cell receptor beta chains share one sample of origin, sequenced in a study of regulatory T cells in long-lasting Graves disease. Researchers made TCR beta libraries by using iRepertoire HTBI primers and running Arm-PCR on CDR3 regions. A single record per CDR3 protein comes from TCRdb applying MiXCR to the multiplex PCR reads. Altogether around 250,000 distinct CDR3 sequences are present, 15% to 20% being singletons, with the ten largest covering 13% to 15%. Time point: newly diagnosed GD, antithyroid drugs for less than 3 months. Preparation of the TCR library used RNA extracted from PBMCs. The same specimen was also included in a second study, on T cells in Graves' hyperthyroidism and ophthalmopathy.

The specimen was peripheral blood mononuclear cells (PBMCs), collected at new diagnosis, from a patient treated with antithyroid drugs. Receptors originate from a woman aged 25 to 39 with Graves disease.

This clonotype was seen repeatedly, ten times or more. The CDR3 is CASSHSGGTGELFF. The CDR3 nucleotides are TGTGCCAGCAGCCACAGCGGGGGAACCGGGGAGCTGTTTTTT. The chain couples TRBV3-1 to TRBJ2-2; 8 nucleotides match TRBD2. The junction had 2 bases not matched to a gene; V was cut back by 3 bases and J by 5 bases. CDR1 and CDR2 from the germline V gene are LGHDT and YNNKEL (reference sequence). CDR3 length equals 14 residues.

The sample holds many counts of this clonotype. The CDR3 bases are TGTGCCAGCACCCCTCAGGGGGAGGGCGAAAAACTGTTTTTT. It encodes CASTPQGEGEKLFF. The chain is built from TRBV12-3 or TRBV12-4 and TRBJ1-4, with 7 bases identical to TRBD1. CDR3 size: 14 residues. V trimming: 7 bases; J trimming: 8 bases; junction bases outside the gene matches: 10.

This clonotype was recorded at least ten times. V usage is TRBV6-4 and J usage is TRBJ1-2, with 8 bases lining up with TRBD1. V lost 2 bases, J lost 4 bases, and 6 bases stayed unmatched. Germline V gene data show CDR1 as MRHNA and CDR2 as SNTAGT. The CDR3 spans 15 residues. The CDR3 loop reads CASSDTGQGSYGYTF. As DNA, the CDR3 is TGTGCCAGCAGTGACACCGGACAGGGAAGCTATGGCTACACCTTC.

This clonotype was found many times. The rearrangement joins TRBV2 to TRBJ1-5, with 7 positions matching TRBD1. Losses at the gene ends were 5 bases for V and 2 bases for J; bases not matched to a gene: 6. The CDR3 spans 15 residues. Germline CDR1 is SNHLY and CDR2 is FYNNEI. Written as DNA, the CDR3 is TGTGCCAGCAGTCATACAGGGGTGGGCAATCAGCCCCAGCATTTT. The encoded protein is CASSHTGVGNQPQHF.

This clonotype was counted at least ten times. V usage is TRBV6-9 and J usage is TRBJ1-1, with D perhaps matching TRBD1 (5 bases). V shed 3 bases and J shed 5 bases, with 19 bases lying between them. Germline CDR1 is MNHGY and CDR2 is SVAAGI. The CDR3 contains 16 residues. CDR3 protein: CASSYARIGARTEAFF. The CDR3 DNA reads TGTGCCAGCAGTTACGCTAGGATAGGGGCTAGGACTGAAGCTTTCTTT.

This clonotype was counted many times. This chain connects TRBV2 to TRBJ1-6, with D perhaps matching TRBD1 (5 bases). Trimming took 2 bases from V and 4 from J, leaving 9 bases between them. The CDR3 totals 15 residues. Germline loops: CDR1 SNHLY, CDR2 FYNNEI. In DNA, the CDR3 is TGTGCCAGCAGTGAAAGACAGCAATATAATTCACCCCTCCACTTT. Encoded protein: CASSERQQYNSPLHF.

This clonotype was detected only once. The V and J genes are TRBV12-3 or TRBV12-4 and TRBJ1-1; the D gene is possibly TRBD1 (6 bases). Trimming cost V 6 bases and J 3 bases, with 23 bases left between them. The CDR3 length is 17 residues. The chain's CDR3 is CASSLDLGAGLYTEAFF. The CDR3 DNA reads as TGTGCCAGCAGCCTTGACCTGGGGGCAGGGCTATACACTGAAGCTTTCTTT.

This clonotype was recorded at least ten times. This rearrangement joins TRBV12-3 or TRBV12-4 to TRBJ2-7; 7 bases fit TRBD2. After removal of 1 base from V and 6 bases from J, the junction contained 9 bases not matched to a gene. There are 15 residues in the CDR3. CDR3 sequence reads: CASSLGGGLLPEQYF. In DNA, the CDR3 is TGTGCCAGCAGTTTAGGCGGGGGTTTACTTCCCGAGCAGTACTTC.

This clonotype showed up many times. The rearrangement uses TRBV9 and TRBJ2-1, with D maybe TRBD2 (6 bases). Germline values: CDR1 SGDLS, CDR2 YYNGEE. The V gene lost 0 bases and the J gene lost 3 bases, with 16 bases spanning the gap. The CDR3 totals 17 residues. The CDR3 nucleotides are TGTGCCAGCAGCGTAGCCCCCGGGGCGGGGAGCTACAATGAGCAGTTCTTC. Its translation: CASSVAPGAGSYNEQFF. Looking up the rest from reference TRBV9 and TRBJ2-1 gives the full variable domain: DSGVTQTPKHLITATGQRVTLRCSPRSGDLSVYWYQQSLDQGLQFLIQYYNGEERAKGNILERFSAQQFPDLHSELNLSSLELGDSALYFCASSVAPGAGSYNEQFFGPGTRLTVL.

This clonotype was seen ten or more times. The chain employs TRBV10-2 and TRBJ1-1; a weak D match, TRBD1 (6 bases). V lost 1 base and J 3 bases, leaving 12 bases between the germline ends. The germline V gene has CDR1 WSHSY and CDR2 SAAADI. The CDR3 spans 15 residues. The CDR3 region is CASSEYMGAHTEAFF. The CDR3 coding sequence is TGCGCCAGCAGTGAGTATATGGGGGCCCACACTGAAGCTTTCTTT.

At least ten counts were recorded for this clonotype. CDR3 residues: CASTQPCRQEGGEQYF. The CDR3 DNA is TGTGCCAGCACCCAGCCGTGCAGGCAAGAGGGAGGCGAGCAGTACTTC. This sequence joins TRBV3-1 and TRBJ2-7, with D possibly matching TRBD2 (6 bases). The V gene lost 7 bases and the J gene lost 6 bases, with 25 bases spanning the gap. CDR1 and CDR2 (germline): LGHDT, YNNKEL (reference sequence). The CDR3 is 16 amino acids.

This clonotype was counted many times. This CDR3 is CASSLRGILQETQYF. CDR3 DNA sequence: TGTGCCAGCAGCTTACGCGGAATACTCCAAGAGACCCAGTACTTC. The rearrangement uses TRBV13 and TRBJ2-5; D ambiguous. Germline loops: CDR1 PRHDT, CDR2 FYEKMQ (reference sequence). This CDR3 comprises 15 residues. V gave up 2 bases and J gave up 1 base, with 11 bases separating them.

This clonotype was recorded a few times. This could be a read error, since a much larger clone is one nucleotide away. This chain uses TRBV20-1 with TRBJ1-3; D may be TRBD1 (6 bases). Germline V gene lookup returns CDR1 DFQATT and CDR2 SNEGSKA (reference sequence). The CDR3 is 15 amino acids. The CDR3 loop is CGAREGGGPGNTIYF. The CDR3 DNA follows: TGCGGTGCTAGAGAGGGGGGAGGGCCCGGAAACACCATATATTTT.

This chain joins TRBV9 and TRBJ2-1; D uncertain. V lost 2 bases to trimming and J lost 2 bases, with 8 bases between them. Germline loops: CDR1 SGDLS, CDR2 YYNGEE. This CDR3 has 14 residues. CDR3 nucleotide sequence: TGTGCCAGCAGCGTGGCGGACCCCTACAATGAGCAGTTCTTC. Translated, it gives CASSVADPYNEQFF.

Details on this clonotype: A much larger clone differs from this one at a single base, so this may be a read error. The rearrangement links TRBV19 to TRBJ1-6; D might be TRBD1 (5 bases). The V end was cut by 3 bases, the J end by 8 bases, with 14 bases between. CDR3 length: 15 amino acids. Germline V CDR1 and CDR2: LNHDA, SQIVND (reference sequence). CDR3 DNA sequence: TGTGCCAGTAGTATGAGGGGCAGGGATCATTCACCCCTCCACTTT. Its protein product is CASSMRGRDHSPLHF.

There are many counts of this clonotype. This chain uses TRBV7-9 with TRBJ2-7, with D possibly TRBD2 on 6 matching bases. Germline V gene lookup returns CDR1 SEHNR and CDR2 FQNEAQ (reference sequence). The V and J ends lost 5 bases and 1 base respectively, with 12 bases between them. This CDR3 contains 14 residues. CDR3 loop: CASSLSGESYEQYF. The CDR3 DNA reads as TGTGCCAGCAGCCTTAGCGGTGAATCCTACGAGCAGTACTTC.

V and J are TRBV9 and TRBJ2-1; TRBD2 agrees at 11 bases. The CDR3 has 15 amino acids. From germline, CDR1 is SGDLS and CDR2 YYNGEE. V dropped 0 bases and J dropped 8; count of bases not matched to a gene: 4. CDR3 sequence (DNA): TGTGCCAGCAGCGTAGCCGCTAGCGGGAGGTATGAGCAGTTCTTC. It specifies CASSVAASGRYEQFF.

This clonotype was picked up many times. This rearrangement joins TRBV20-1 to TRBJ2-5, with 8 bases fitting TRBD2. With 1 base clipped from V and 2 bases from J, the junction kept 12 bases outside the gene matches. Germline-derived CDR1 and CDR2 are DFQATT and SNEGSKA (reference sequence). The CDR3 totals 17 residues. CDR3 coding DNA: TGCAGTGCTAGAGGTCCAGGCGGGGGGTCGATACAAGAGACCCAGTACTTC. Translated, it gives CSARGPGGGSIQETQYF.